These T cell receptor beta chains were read from a single sample in a study of cytomegalovirus exposure and HLA in healthy donors. TCRdb's copy holds only in-frame clones and misses some; the assay was immunoSEQ multiplex PCR. This sample has 110,000 to 150,000 clones, with around 84% found just once. Sequenced sample: PBMCs. These receptors were taken from a boy between 2 and 15 years old in good health and CMV-seronegative. CDR3s include the opening cysteine and the closing phenylalanine or tryptophan.

V gene	J gene	CDR3 protein
TRBV28	TRBJ2-5	CASRVRGLRSQETQYF
TRBV30	TRBJ2-7	CAWSVAGGYEQYF
TRBV5-1	TRBJ2-2	CASSLVGGAGTGELFF
TRBV7-9	TRBJ1-4	CASSFRTGSSGATNEKLFF
TRBV4-1	TRBJ1-1	CASSLRWRVDTEAFF
TRBV6-5	TRBJ2-5	CASRLDREWGETQYF
TRBV6-1	TRBJ2-7	CASRPGQGRNEQYF
TRBV4-2	TRBJ1-2	CASSQARPGGGYTF
TRBV4-3	TRBJ1-2	CASSQDPDRIYGYTF
TRBV5-1	TRBJ2-6	CASSGGTGGLSGANVLTF
TRBV5-1	TRBJ2-5	CASRLAGLQETQYF
TRBV5-4	TRBJ2-1	CASSLGSGSASDEQFF
TRBV5-4	TRBJ2-7	CASSLGAREKQYF
TRBV18	TRBJ1-2	CASSLTGTGDHGYTF
TRBV29-1	TRBJ2-1	CSVGGTGYNEQFF
TRBV7-9	TRBJ2-1	CASSFLLAGGSSYNEQFF
TRBV5-5	TRBJ1-6	CASSLQGVYNSPLHF
TRBV2	TRBJ2-1	CASSELGLGGASNEQFF
TRBV29-1	TRBJ2-7	CSVSGGASYEQYF
TRBV28	TRBJ2-1	CASTSRLLRTYNEQFF
TRBV7-9	TRBJ2-1	CSSSTTTSGSFAEQFF
TRBV6-1	TRBJ2-3	CASSELAGGLTDTQYF
TRBV19	TRBJ1-4	CASLSPDRRNEKLFF
TRBV28	TRBJ1-2	CASSPTGTYGYTF
TRBV6-5	TRBJ2-7	CASSPRDRFAYEQYF
TRBV5-1	TRBJ1-1	CASSLATSNTEAFF
TRBV11-2	TRBJ2-2	CASSPDRNTGELFF
TRBV5-1	TRBJ2-4	CASSLFGTGQNIQYF
TRBV19	TRBJ1-4	CASNPTGNEKLFF
TRBV6-5	TRBJ1-2	CASSYTGGNYGYTF
TRBV5-1	TRBJ2-1	CASSGTGGAYNEQFF
TRBV5-5	.	CASSVNRAYEQYF
TRBV7-3	TRBJ2-3	CASSLTTAGGTDTQYF
TRBV7-9	TRBJ2-5	CSSSLRDRHQETQYF
TRBV10-3	TRBJ2-7	CAISPTSGSNEQYF
TRBV11-3	TRBJ1-3	CASSSGISGNTIYF
TRBV13	TRBJ2-5	CASRRTGSSPQGETQYF
TRBV9	TRBJ2-1	CASGPTIYNEQFF
TRBV28	TRBJ2-7	CASSLGELGSYEQYF
TRBV15	TRBJ2-1	CATSRDSGHRRAFF
TRBV6-1	TRBJ1-6	CASSERRGRSPLHF
TRBV11-1	TRBJ2-3	CASSLGDRVSTDTQYF
TRBV5-1	TRBJ1-1	CASSLEWTSRDTEAFF
TRBV2	TRBJ2-3	CASSVELAMGGDTQYF
TRBV6-7	TRBJ2-7	CAGLQSGRTGRYEQYF
TRBV15	TRBJ1-6	CATSRDGQGNQSRPLHF